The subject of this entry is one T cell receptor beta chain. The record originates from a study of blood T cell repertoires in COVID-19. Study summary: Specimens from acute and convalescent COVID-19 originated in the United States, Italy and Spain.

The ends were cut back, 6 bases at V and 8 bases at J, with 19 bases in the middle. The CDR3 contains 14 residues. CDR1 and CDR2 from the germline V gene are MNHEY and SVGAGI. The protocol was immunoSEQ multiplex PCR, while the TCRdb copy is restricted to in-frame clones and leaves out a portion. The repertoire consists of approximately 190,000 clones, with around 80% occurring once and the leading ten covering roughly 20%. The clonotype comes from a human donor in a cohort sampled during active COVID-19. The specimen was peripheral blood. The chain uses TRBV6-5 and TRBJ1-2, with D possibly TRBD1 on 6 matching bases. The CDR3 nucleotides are TGTGCCAGCAGCCAAAACCAACAGGGCGGGGGCTACACCTTC. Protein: CASSQNQQGGGYTF.